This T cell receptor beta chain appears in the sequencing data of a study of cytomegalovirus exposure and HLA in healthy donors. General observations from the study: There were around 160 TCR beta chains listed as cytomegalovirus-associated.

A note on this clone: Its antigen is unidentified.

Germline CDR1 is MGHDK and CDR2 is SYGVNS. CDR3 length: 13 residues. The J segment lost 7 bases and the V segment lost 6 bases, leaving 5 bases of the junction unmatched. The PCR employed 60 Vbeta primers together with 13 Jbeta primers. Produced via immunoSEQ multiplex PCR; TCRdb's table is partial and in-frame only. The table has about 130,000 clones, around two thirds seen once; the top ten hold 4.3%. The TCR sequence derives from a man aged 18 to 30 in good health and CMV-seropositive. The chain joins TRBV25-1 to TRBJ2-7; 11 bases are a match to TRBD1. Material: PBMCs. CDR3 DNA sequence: TGTGCCAGCAGATCCGGGACAGGGGGAGAGCAGTACTTC. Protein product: CASRSGTGGEQYF.